This is a list of T cell receptor beta chains from one sample in a study of blood T cell repertoires in COVID-19. Assay: immunoSEQ multiplex PCR; the TCRdb copy retains only in-frame clones and omits some. The sample lists 130,000 to 150,000 clones, 80% occurring once. The source material was peripheral blood. The receptors shown here come from a man aged 60-69 years with active or convalescent COVID-19. The CDR3 runs from the conserved cysteine through the conserved F or W. Each record gives: J gene, D gene, clone size, V gene, CDR3 protein, CDR3 DNA. The D gene is left open where the match is weak. Clone size is given for some rows only: seen once, a few or many times, or a class if the clone is expanded.

>TRBJ2-7|-|-|TRBV20-1
CSASEGGEQYF
TGCAGTGCCAGCGAGGGAGGCGAGCAGTACTTC
>TRBJ1-6|-|-|TRBV7-3
CASSLIRGSSPLHF
TGTGCCAGCAGCTTAATACGGGGATCGTCACCCCTCCACTTT
>TRBJ2-6|TRBD1|once|TRBV5-5
CASSLTGGRPGANVLTF
TGTGCCAGCAGCTTAACAGGGGGTCGTCCTGGGGCCAACGTCCTGACTTTC
>TRBJ2-3|-|-|TRBV19
CASSRRPTTDTQYF
TGTGCCAGTAGCCGGAGACCGACGACGGATACGCAGTATTTT
>TRBJ1-2|-|-|TRBV14
CASSPMNRPGYGYTF
TGTGCCAGCAGCCCAATGAACAGGCCGGGCTATGGCTACACCTTC
>TRBJ1-2|TRBD1|-|TRBV5-5
CASSLASQGAYGYTF
TGTGCCAGCAGCTTGGCGTCTCAGGGGGCCTATGGCTACACCTTC
>TRBJ2-5|TRBD2|-|TRBV27
CASRLSGSRETQYF
TGTGCCAGCAGACTTAGCGGGAGCAGGGAGACCCAGTACTTC
>TRBJ1-1|-|-|TRBV18
CASSPLDRRMNTEAFF
TGTGCCAGCTCACCATTGGACAGACGCATGAACACTGAAGCTTTCTTT
>TRBJ2-1|TRBD2|-|TRBV5-1
CASSRSGRQGNEQFF
TGCGCCAGCAGCCGTAGCGGGAGACAAGGCAATGAGCAGTTCTTC
>TRBJ1-6|TRBD1|-|TRBV28
CASSPAHRGYNSPLHF
TGTGCCAGCAGTCCTGCCCACAGGGGCTATAATTCACCCCTCCACTTT
>TRBJ2-6|TRBD1|once|TRBV4-3
CASSQGDRSINVLTF
TGCGCCAGCAGCCAAGGGGACAGATCTATCAACGTCCTGACTTTC
>TRBJ2-2|-|-|TRBV19
CASSISGGLGTGELFF
TGTGCCAGTAGTATATCCGGGGGGCTGGGGACCGGGGAGCTGTTTTTT
>TRBJ2-4|TRBD1|-|TRBV27
CASSLNTGGYNIQYF
TGTGCCAGCAGCCTCAACACAGGGGGCTATAACATTCAGTACTTC
>TRBJ1-2|-|-|TRBV7-8
CASSLGQRHGRGGYTF
TGTGCCAGCAGCTTAGGCCAGCGGCACGGGAGAGGTGGCTACACCTTC
>TRBJ1-5|TRBD1|-|TRBV4-1
CASSQVDRGNQPQHF
TGCGCCAGCAGCCAAGTCGACAGGGGCAATCAGCCCCAGCATTTT
>TRBJ1-4|-|-|TRBV6-1
CASRPPGNSNEKLFF
TGTGCCAGCAGACCTCCAGGGAACTCGAATGAAAAACTGTTTTTT
>TRBJ2-5|-|-|TRBV18
CASSPQGWETQYF
TGTGCCAGCTCACCGCAGGGATGGGAGACCCAGTACTTC
>TRBJ1-5|TRBD1|-|TRBV24-1
CATSGQVSNQPQHF
TGTGCCACCTCGGGACAGGTTAGCAATCAGCCCCAGCATTTT
>TRBJ2-7|-|-|TRBV3-1/TRBV3-2
CASSLPSGTLPYEQYF
TGTGCCAGCAGCCTCCCCTCAGGAACACTTCCCTACGAGCAGTACTTC
>TRBJ2-7|TRBD1|-|TRBV5-4
CASSLVGQGDYEQYF
TGTGCCAGCAGCTTGGTGGGACAGGGGGACTACGAGCAGTACTTC
>TRBJ1-6|-|once|TRBV7-2
CASKQPSSYNSPLHF
TGTGCCAGCAAACAGCCCAGCTCCTATAATTCACCCCTCCACTTT
>TRBJ1-2|-|-|TRBV12-3/TRBV12-4
CASSLTINYGYTF
TGTGCCAGCAGTTTAACAATTAACTATGGCTACACCTTC
>TRBJ2-5|-|-|TRBV2
CARTDPRGTETQYF
TGTGCCCGTACGGATCCTCGGGGAACGGAGACCCAGTACTTC
>TRBJ2-5|TRBD1|-|TRBV6-5
CASSFDRGERETQYF
TGTGCCAGCAGCTTCGACAGGGGGGAGAGAGAGACCCAGTACTTC
>TRBJ1-3|-|many|TRBV27
CASRGEGTDTIYF
TGTGCCAGCCGGGGGGAAGGTACAGACACCATATATTTT
>TRBJ2-1|TRBD2|-|TRBV18
CASSRRTSGNYNEQFF
TGTGCCAGCTCACGCCGGACTAGCGGGAACTACAATGAGCAGTTCTTC
>TRBJ2-4|-|-|TRBV5-6
CASSLVGKGDIQYF
TGTGCCAGCAGCTTGGTAGGGAAGGGAGACATTCAGTACTTC
>TRBJ1-1|TRBD1|many|TRBV11-2
CASSQDRGFVMNTEAFF
TGTGCCAGCAGTCAAGACAGGGGATTTGTAATGAACACTGAAGCTTTCTTT
>TRBJ1-2|TRBD1|few|TRBV6-5
CASSSITGDYGYTF
TGTGCCAGCAGTTCCATTACAGGGGACTATGGCTACACCTTC
>TRBJ1-1|-|-|TRBV10-3
CAISGNMNTEAFF
TGTGCCATCAGTGGTAACATGAACACTGAAGCTTTCTTT
>TRBJ1-6|TRBD1|-|TRBV14
CASSLMTGAYDSPLHF
TGTGCCAGCAGCCTAATGACAGGGGCATATGATTCACCCCTCCACTTT
>TRBJ2-7|TRBD1|few|TRBV28
CASSKRAGQGRYEQYF
TGTGCCAGCAGTAAACGGGCGGGACAGGGGAGGTACGAGCAGTACTTC
>TRBJ1-2|TRBD1|once|TRBV4-1
CASSQTGSYGYTF
TGCGCCAGCAGCCAGACAGGGAGCTATGGCTACACCTTC
>TRBJ2-7|-|-|TRBV19
CASSTTPLVAYEQYF
TGTGCCAGTTCAACCACCCCGCTAGTAGCCTACGAGCAGTACTTC
>TRBJ2-1|TRBD2|once|TRBV24-1
CATSEASGRARNEQFF
TGTGCCACCAGTGAGGCAAGCGGGAGGGCGAGGAATGAGCAGTTCTTC
>TRBJ2-1|TRBD2|-|TRBV9
CASSVTSGSPSSYNEQFF
TGTGCCAGCAGCGTGACTAGCGGGAGCCCTAGCTCCTACAATGAGCAGTTCTTC
>TRBJ2-7|-|-|TRBV28
CASSLGAGSHEQYF
TGTGCCAGCAGTTTAGGTGCAGGGTCCCACGAGCAGTACTTC
>TRBJ2-6|TRBD1|once|TRBV7-3
CASSTGAGANVLTF
TGTGCCAGCAGCACAGGGGCTGGGGCCAACGTCCTGACTTTC
>TRBJ1-4|TRBD1|once|TRBV10-3
CATGQGAEKLFF
TGTGCCACTGGACAGGGGGCGGAAAAACTGTTTTTT
>TRBJ2-4|TRBD1|-|TRBV29-1
CSVRTGKNIQYF
TGCAGCGTACGGACAGGGAAGAACATTCAGTACTTC
>TRBJ1-4|-|few|TRBV18
CASSPSGRGVNEKLFF
TGTGCCAGCTCACCATCAGGGAGGGGTGTAAATGAAAAACTGTTTTTT
>TRBJ2-1|-|-|TRBV7-2
CASGSGNNEQFF
TGTGCCAGCGGTTCGGGTAACAATGAGCAGTTCTTC